The clone carrying this T cell receptor beta chain was seen only a few times. The target antigen is unknown. The data were obtained in a study of T-cell memory formation after mild COVID-19. Findings of the study overall: Some clones that responded were present in memory (sampled pre-infection), which suggests cross-reactive memory joined. A second wave expanding day 15 to 37 was CD4+-biased; contracting clones were balanced.

The CDR3 totals 16 residues. CDR1 and CDR2 from the germline V gene are SEHNR and FQNEAQ (reference sequence). Trimming removed 2 bases from V and 5 bases from J; junction bases left unmatched: 11. TCRdb ran MiXCR on the 5' RACE reads and lists one entry per CDR3 protein. The sample includes a few hundred thousand distinct CDR3 sequences, around 14% of them seen just once. Specimen: PBMCs or a T cell subset sorted from them (not recorded which). The rearrangement links TRBV7-9 to TRBJ2-7, with 8 nucleotides matching TRBD1. This clonotype was sampled from a man between 18 and 29 years old who had mild COVID-19 (a few samples of this study predate the infection). Cell type and time point are not known. The CDR3 DNA sequence: TGTGCCAGCAGCTTACCGCCGGCAGGGGGCCTGGACGAGCAGTACTTC. It translates to CASSLPPAGGLDEQYF.